This TCR beta chain is drawn from a study of T-cell reconstitution after alpha-beta-depleted transplantation in children. The CDR3 totals 18 residues. Trimming removed 2 bases from V and 1 base from J; junction bases left unmatched: 9. This clonotype was detected many times. Library preparation (for TCRbeta) was performed with unique molecular identifiers. TCRdb reprocessed the PCR reads via MiXCR and lists one record per CDR3 protein. Among hundreds of thousands of distinct CDR3 sequences, under 15% were seen once, and the ten largest hold around 6.1%. V is TRBV12-3 or TRBV12-4 and J is TRBJ2-2; the match to TRBD2 covers 8 bases. This clonotype originated in a human donor who donated a stem cell graft to a child with combined immunodeficiency. Sequenced here: PBMCs from the stem cell graft donor, sampled from the stem cell graft. In nucleotides, the CDR3 is TGTGCCAGCAGTTTACAGGGGTCCAGCGGGAGGAACACCGGGGAGCTGTTTTTT. This gives the protein CASSLQGSSGRNTGELFF.